This TCR beta chain derives from a study of siplizumab effects on memory and regulatory T cells. Whole-study findings and limits: Proliferating siplizumab-culture Treg suppressive function went unconfirmed. Siplizumab significantly reduced alloreactive sequences traceable to unstimulated CD4+ memory cells. Naive or memory phenotype assignment was not possible for roughly 75-96% of proliferating CD4+ or CD8+ clones.

Clones were read by immunoSEQ multiplex PCR, and TCRdb kept only the in-frame ones, dropping some. This sample has about 100,000 clones, with 94% found just once. This clone was seen a single time. Its specificity is not known. There are 13 residues in the CDR3. Germline CDR1 is SGHDN and CDR2 is FVKESK. Deletions cut 2 bases from V and 5 bases from J, with 9 bases between. The chain couples TRBV14 to TRBJ2-5; tentatively, D is TRBD2 (5 bases). Sequenced input: non-Treg CD4+ T cells sorted from blood. The receptor was derived from a human donor in good health. The CDR3 DNA sequence: TGTGCCAGCAGCCAACTAGCATGGGAGACCCAGTACTTC. Its protein product is CASSQLAWETQYF.